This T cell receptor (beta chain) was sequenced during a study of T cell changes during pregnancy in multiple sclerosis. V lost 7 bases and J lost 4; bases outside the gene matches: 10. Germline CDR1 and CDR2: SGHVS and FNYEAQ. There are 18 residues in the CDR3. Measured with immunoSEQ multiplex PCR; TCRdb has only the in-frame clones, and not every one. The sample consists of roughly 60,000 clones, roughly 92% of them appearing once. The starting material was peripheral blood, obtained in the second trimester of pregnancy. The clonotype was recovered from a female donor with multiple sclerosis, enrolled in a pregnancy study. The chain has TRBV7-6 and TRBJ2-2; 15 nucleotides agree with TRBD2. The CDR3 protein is CASTEAGLAGGRTGELFF. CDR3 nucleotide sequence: TGTGCCAGCACCGAGGCGGGACTAGCGGGAGGTCGCACCGGGGAGCTGTTTTTT.